One and the same sample provided the 18 T cell receptor beta chains below, sequenced in a study of chemoradiotherapy in HPV16-positive cancers. Data came from immunoSEQ multiplex PCR; TCRdb stores just in-frame clones and leaves some out. In the table there are over 3,000 clones, roughly 94% of which are singletons. The sample here was tumor tissue, taken from a patient who underwent chemoradiotherapy. The receptors shown here come from a human donor with HPV-associated anogenital cancer.

In this sample, this clone turned up once. The chain recombines TRBV19 with TRBJ2-1; D may be TRBD2 (5 bases). The CDR3 length is 18 residues. Germline V lookup: CDR1 LNHDA, CDR2 SQIVND (reference sequence). Trimming cost V 0 bases and J 7 bases, with 22 bases left between them. Here the CDR3 reads CASSIDVPNNGRGNEQFF. The CDR3 DNA sequence: TGTGCCAGTAGTATAGATGTACCAAACAACGGCCGCGGGAATGAGCAGTTCTTC.

This chain uses TRBV28 with TRBJ1-1, with TRBD1 identical over 7 bases. Germline V gene lookup returns CDR1 MDHEN and CDR2 SYDVKM. V was pared by 1 base and J by 8 bases, with 10 bases of the junction left unmatched. There are 15 residues in the CDR3. The DNA of the CDR3 is TGTGCCAGCAGTTTATTGCCCGGACAGGATCCCGAAGCTTTCTTT. It specifies CASSLLPGQDPEAFF.

J is TRBJ2-3 and V is TRBV4-3; perhaps TRBD1 as D (5 bases). CDR1 is LGHNA and CDR2 is YSLEER in the germline V gene. The CDR3 is 15 amino acids. Trimming took 1 base from V and 2 from J, leaving 10 bases between them. CDR3 sequence reads: CASSQGQLVTDTQYF. CDR3 DNA sequence: TGCGCCAGCAGCCAAGGACAGCTAGTCACAGATACGCAGTATTTT.

The chain recombines TRBV7-9 with TRBJ1-2; no firm D call. This CDR3 spans 14 amino acids. CDR1 is SEHNR and CDR2 is FQNEAQ in the germline V gene (reference sequence). Trimming removed 6 bases at V and 0 bases at J, with 11 bases between. DNA for the CDR3: TGTGCCAGCAGACTTAGCGACGCTAACTATGGCTACACCTTC. This gives the protein CASRLSDANYGYTF.

The chain couples TRBV6-5 to TRBJ1-1; 8 bases are shared with TRBD1. The J segment lost 4 bases and the V segment lost 4 bases, leaving 8 bases of the junction unmatched. The germline V gene encodes CDR1 MNHEY and CDR2 SVGAGI. The CDR3 consists of 15 residues. The CDR3 nucleotides are TGTGCCAGCAGTTCTCGGACAGGGTGGGCCACTGAAGCTTTCTTT. It codes for CASSSRTGWATEAFF.

The rearrangement links TRBV7-9 to TRBJ1-1; no clear D. V shed 5 bases and J shed 10 bases, with 23 bases lying between them. CDR1 and CDR2 (germline): SEHNR, FQNEAQ (reference sequence). The CDR3 is 15 amino acids. In DNA form, the CDR3 reads TGTGCCAGCAGCCCATCCCTGTACTCTGTCGGAGGAGCTTTCTTT. It specifies CASSPSLYSVGGAFF.

The rearrangement uses TRBV7-9 and TRBJ1-2, with a possible D match to TRBD1 (5 bases). This CDR3 region has 13 residues. The V gene's germline CDR1 is SEHNR and CDR2 FQNEAQ (reference sequence). V dropped 8 bases and J dropped 5 bases, with 15 bases sitting between them. DNA of the CDR3: TGTGCCAGCGGGACCCAAGCTCGATATGGCTACACCTTC. Protein product: CASGTQARYGYTF.

The chain links TRBV19 to TRBJ2-7; D is possibly TRBD2 (7 bases). CDR3 size: 13 residues. Trimming left V 7 bases short and J 0 bases short, with 10 bases between. CDR1 and CDR2 from the germline V gene are LNHDA and SQIVND (reference sequence). CDR3 sequence reads: CASKGGDSYEQYF. Here the CDR3 DNA reads TGTGCCAGTAAGGGGGGGGACTCCTACGAGCAGTACTTC.

This chain links TRBV7-2 with TRBJ1-5, with 12 bases identical to TRBD1. J lost 3 bases, V lost 5 bases, and 5 bases had no gene match. The CDR3 sequence is 16 residues long. Germline V gene lookup returns CDR1 SGHTA and CDR2 FQGNSA. CDR3 residues: CASSNRDRGPNQPQHF. The CDR3 bases are TGTGCCAGCAGCAACCGGGACAGGGGGCCCAATCAGCCCCAGCATTTT.

V gene TRBV27 combines with J gene TRBJ1-1; D uncertain. CDR1 and CDR2 from the germline V gene are MNHEY and SMNVEV (reference sequence). Trimming took off 3 bases at V and 1 base at J, with 9 bases between the two ends. The CDR3 spans 14 residues. The CDR3 spells CASSFSTANTEAFF. In nucleotides, the CDR3 is TGTGCCAGCAGTTTTTCCACAGCGAACACTGAAGCTTTCTTT.

This clone was seen a single time. The chain joins TRBV5-1 to TRBJ2-1; the match to TRBD2 covers 12 bases. This CDR3 region has 16 residues. CDR1 SGHRS and CDR2 YFSETQ come from the germline V gene. V was clipped by 0 bases and J by 4 bases; unmatched bases: 2. The CDR3: CASSLGLAGVYNEQFF. CDR3 coding DNA: TGCGCCAGCAGCTTGGGACTAGCGGGAGTTTACAATGAGCAGTTCTTC.

The chain employs TRBV7-9 and TRBJ1-2; tentatively, D is TRBD1 (5 bases). The germline V gene has CDR1 SEHNR and CDR2 FQNEAQ (reference sequence). This CDR3 contains 14 residues. V lost 1 base, J lost 2 bases, and 8 bases lay in between. CDR3 region: CASSLGQKNYGYTF. The CDR3 bases are TGTGCCAGCAGCTTAGGACAGAAGAACTATGGCTACACCTTC.

The chain uses TRBV4-3 and TRBJ1-5; unclear D gene. CDR1 is LGHNA and CDR2 is YSLEER in the germline V gene. V was shortened by 5 bases and J by 4 bases, with 9 bases between the two germline ends. The CDR3 is made up of 13 amino acids. CDR3 amino acids: CASSLQLNQPQHF. DNA for the CDR3: TGCGCCAGCAGCTTACAGCTAAATCAGCCCCAGCATTTT.

The J gene is TRBJ2-2, the V gene TRBV13; tentative D call: TRBD1 (5 bases). Per germline, CDR1 PRHDT and CDR2 FYEKMQ (reference sequence). Trimming left V 6 bases short and J 1 base short, with 9 bases between. The CDR3 contains 14 residues. CDR3 sequence: CASSVTVNTGELFF. The CDR3 DNA is TGTGCCAGCAGTGTGACAGTGAACACCGGGGAGCTGTTTTTT.

V and J are TRBV4-1 and TRBJ1-4, with 7 bases matching TRBD1. The CDR3 totals 13 residues. The germline V gene has CDR1 MGHRA and CDR2 YSYEKL. The V and J ends lost 6 bases and 7 bases, in that order; junction bases with no gene match: 5. CDR3 in DNA: TGCGCCAGCAGACGGACAGGTCGTGAAAAACTGTTTTTT. Protein sequence: CASRRTGREKLFF.

The genes are TRBV5-6 and TRBJ2-6, with D uncertain. From germline, CDR1 is SGHDT and CDR2 YYEEEE. The CDR3 has 15 residues. Trimming shortened V by 4 bases and J by 4 bases, and 12 bases separated the two germline ends. Written as DNA, the CDR3 is TGTGCCAGCAGCATTCAGGTCTCCGGGGCCAACGTCCTGACTTTC. Residues: CASSIQVSGANVLTF.

This sequence joins TRBV19 and TRBJ1-1; tentative D call: TRBD1 (5 bases). The CDR3 loop spans 14 amino acids. Between the trimmed V and J ends, which lost 7 bases and 1 base, there was a span of 13 bases. The germline V gene encodes CDR1 LNHDA and CDR2 SQIVND (reference sequence). CDR3 bases: TGTGCCAGTACCCCAGACAGTTGGAACACTGAAGCTTTCTTT. Translation: CASTPDSWNTEAFF.

V gene TRBV5-1 combines with J gene TRBJ2-2; 9 bases are shared with TRBD1. Germline CDR1 is SGHRS and CDR2 is YFSETQ. The CDR3 covers 15 residues. V shed 3 bases and J 3 bases; nucleotides not matched to a gene: 3. The CDR3 reads CASSSGQGHTGELFF. The CDR3 bases are TGCGCCAGCAGCTCGGGACAGGGCCACACCGGGGAGCTGTTTTTT.